This is a list of T cell receptor beta chains from one sample in a study of shared clonotypes between healthy human individuals. Generated by immunoSEQ multiplex PCR, the TCRdb table keeps only in-frame clones and is missing some. The data show approximately 2.3 million clones, 90% to 95% seen once. Sequenced input: naive CD4+ T cells from PBMCs. All receptors derive from a man between 18 and 35 years old in good health. Some clones in this sample may be carry-over from other donors' samples. Both conserved end residues are part of each CDR3.

v_call	j_call	cdr3_aa
TRBV29-1	TRBJ2-5	CSVGGVGDYQETQYF
TRBV11-3	TRBJ2-2	CASSLGQGRTGELFF
TRBV14	TRBJ2-1	CASSQSGSSSYNEQFF
TRBV6-5	TRBJ2-1	CASALAGGPNEQFF
TRBV4-1	TRBJ2-5	CASSQPGQAPGTQYF
TRBV27	TRBJ1-4	CASSLLRGFNEKLFF
TRBV6-5	TRBJ1-2	CASTREGRGNYGYTF
TRBV5-1	TRBJ2-1	CASSLVGSGSSYNEQFF
TRBV7-4	TRBJ2-6	CASSSQSRANVLTF
TRBV28	TRBJ2-7	CASSIREWDEQYF
TRBV19	TRBJ2-3	CASSLSGSDTQYF
TRBV28	TRBJ1-1	CASSRGGKNTEAFF
TRBV5-1	TRBJ1-3	CASSLGTASGNTIYF
TRBV28	TRBJ1-1	CATSGNTEAFF
TRBV7-6	TRBJ2-5	CASSFRGGSETQYF
TRBV11-2	TRBJ1-4	CASSLGQELFF
TRBV28	TRBJ1-2	CASRSGTEGYYGYTF
TRBV5-1	TRBJ1-1	CASSRRLTESYMNTEAFF
TRBV5-5	TRBJ2-5	CASSWTPLAKETQYF
TRBV9	TRBJ2-5	CASSVGVGGSAQETQYF
TRBV27	TRBJ1-4	CASSPKTDGNEKLFF
TRBV15	TRBJ1-2	CATQKRTGDYGYTF
TRBV30	TRBJ2-3	CAWSRLQGSDTQYF
TRBV10-3	TRBJ1-2	CATRRTGGADYGYTF
TRBV9	TRBJ1-2	CASSADPVYYGYTF
TRBV19	TRBJ1-5	CASSIRWPDPNTYSGGQPQHF
TRBV5-1	NA	CASSLGNLAGDFANYEQYF
TRBV7-2	TRBJ2-7	CASRRDRALSYEQYF
TRBV10-3	TRBJ2-7	CAINEEGEQYF
TRBV28	TRBJ2-7	CASRRAADEQYF
TRBV6-1	TRBJ1-5	CASSEARSQPQHF
TRBV6-1	TRBJ2-3	CASSEGGTADTSTDTQYF
TRBV10-3	TRBJ2-5	CAISELRVETQYF
TRBV28	TRBJ2-7	CASRGGWEQYF
TRBV5-4	TRBJ2-7	CASSLELGTGLEQYF
TRBV7-2	TRBJ2-2	CASSLSKDTGELFF
TRBV7-2	TRBJ1-5	CASSIMGVDSNQPQHF
TRBV6-1	TRBJ2-7	CASMGQGGPYEQYF
TRBV5-6	TRBJ2-4	CASSLEQAKNIQYF
TRBV6-1	TRBJ2-7	CASFLPGAVEQYF
TRBV4-2	TRBJ2-3	CASSPVGGRTDTQYF
TRBV29-1	TRBJ1-1	CSAGGGPQAFF
TRBV7-2	TRBJ1-2	CASSLARGGYGYTF
TRBV7-2	TRBJ1-4	CASSFWGSRKKLFF
TRBV5-6	TRBJ1-3	CASSLRRISGNTIYF
TRBV11-2	TRBJ2-3	CASSPDSTVTDTQYF
TRBV5-1	TRBJ2-2	CASSLGRKTGELFF
TRBV29-1	TRBJ2-6	CSVEAGGSGANVLTF
TRBV5-1	TRBJ2-3	CASSLVGGDGDTQYF
TRBV19	TRBJ1-5	CASSLYGHVGDQPQHF
TRBV9	TRBJ2-5	CASSETGFLETQYF
TRBV7-2	TRBJ1-2	CASSSEPGQGAAGYTF
TRBV9	TRBJ2-5	CASSETGGWETQYF
TRBV11-3	TRBJ2-1	CASSPGGGVLFEQFF
TRBV18	TRBJ2-5	CASSPQGKGQETQYF
TRBV5-4	TRBJ2-1	CASSSGTSSNEQFF
TRBV18	TRBJ2-7	CASSPQAEIYEQYF
TRBV5-5	TRBJ1-1	CASSLRFRANTEAFF
TRBV27	TRBJ2-3	CASSFLAASTDTQYF